Shown below are 18 T cell receptor beta chains from a single sample sequenced in a study of cytomegalovirus exposure and HLA in healthy donors. PCR used 60 Vbeta primers and 13 Jbeta primers. Generated by immunoSEQ multiplex PCR, the TCRdb table keeps only in-frame clones and is missing some. The table records roughly 200,000 clones, approximately 85% of them present only once. Sequencing was performed on PBMCs. The receptors originated from a woman aged 50 to 60 in good health and CMV-seronegative.

The chain uses TRBV7-8 and TRBJ1-1; 7 bases align to TRBD1. J lost 5 bases, V lost 1 base, and 4 bases had no gene match. From germline, CDR1 is SGHVS and CDR2 FQNEAQ. The CDR3 has 14 amino acids. The CDR3 nucleotides are TGTGCCAGCAGCTTAGAGAGGGGGCAGACTGAAGCTTTCTTT. This translates into CASSLERGQTEAFF.

The CDR3 protein is CAWTRGSSPDTQYF. CDR3 sequence (DNA): TGTGCCTGGACTCGCGGGAGCAGCCCAGATACGCAGTATTTT. The V call is TRBV30, the J call TRBJ2-3; 7 nucleotides align to TRBD2. The germline gives CDR1 GTSNPN, CDR2 SVGIG (reference sequence). The CDR3 length is 14 residues. V lost 4 bases and J lost 4; bases outside the gene matches: 8.

The genes are TRBV5-6 and TRBJ2-1, with 11 bases lining up with TRBD2. The germline V gene has CDR1 SGHDT and CDR2 YYEEEE. The CDR3 extends over 16 amino acids. Trimming took 1 base from V and 7 from J; bases not matched to a gene: 7. This CDR3 reads CASSLFSGGAENEQFF. The CDR3 nucleotides read TGTGCCAGCAGCTTGTTTAGCGGGGGGGCCGAAAATGAGCAGTTCTTC.

The chain uses TRBV19 and TRBJ1-2; 10 bases are shared with TRBD1. J was trimmed by 9 bases and V by 7 bases; bases with no gene match: 11. The length of the CDR3 is 14 residues. Germline CDR1 reads LNHDA; CDR2 reads SQIVND (reference sequence). The DNA for the CDR3 is TGTGCCAGTACGATTCCGGGACAGGGGCATCGCTACACCTTC. It codes for CASTIPGQGHRYTF.

Only one count was recorded for this clone. V gene TRBV7-3 combines with J gene TRBJ2-5; 7 positions agree with TRBD1. This CDR3 contains 14 residues. Germline V gene lookup returns CDR1 SGHTA and CDR2 FQGTGA. After removal of 5 bases from V and 1 base from J, the junction contained 4 bases not matched to a gene. As DNA, the CDR3 is TGTGCCAGCAGCCGACAGGGAACCCAAGAGACCCAGTACTTC. Residues: CASSRQGTQETQYF.

The chain couples TRBV10-2 to TRBJ2-5; possible D gene TRBD2, 7 bases. The CDR3 sequence is 17 residues long. V was cut by 0 bases and J by 1 base, with 15 bases left in between. The germline V gene has CDR1 WSHSY and CDR2 SAAADI. CDR3 bases: TGCGCCAGCAGTGAGTCGACAGGCGGGGGAGGCCAAGAGACCCAGTACTTC. This sequence encodes CASSESTGGGGQETQYF.

The CDR3 DNA sequence: TGTGCCAGTAGTATAGAGGGAGGCATCTACGAGCAGTACTTC. Its translation: CASSIEGGIYEQYF. The genes are TRBV19 and TRBJ2-7; perhaps TRBD2 as D (6 bases). Trimming stripped 0 bases from V and 3 bases from J, with 9 bases between. From germline, CDR1 is LNHDA and CDR2 SQIVND (reference sequence). The CDR3 has 14 amino acids. Full variable domain (remainder filled in from reference TRBV19 and TRBJ2-7): DGGITQSPKYLFRKEGQNVTLSCEQNLNHDAMYWYRQDPGQGLRLIYYSQIVNDFQKGDIAEGYSVSREKKESFPLTVTSAQKNPTAFYLCASSIEGGIYEQYFGPGTRLTVT.

The chain links TRBV7-9 to TRBJ2-1, with D possibly TRBD1 on 6 matching bases. The CDR3 is made up of 13 amino acids. Germline V gene data show CDR1 as SEHNR and CDR2 as FQNEAQ (reference sequence). Trimming took off 3 bases at V and 7 bases at J, with 10 bases between the two ends. DNA for the CDR3: TGTGCCAGCAGCTTGAAAGACAGGAATGAGCAGTTCTTC. Translating gives CASSLKDRNEQFF.

The CDR3 protein is CASSFSTGDEKLFF. The CDR3 DNA sequence: TGCGCCAGCAGCTTTTCGACAGGGGATGAAAAACTGTTTTTT. The chain is built from TRBV5-1 and TRBJ1-4; TRBD1 matches at 8 bases. Germline V lookup: CDR1 SGHRS, CDR2 YFSETQ. CDR3 length: 14 amino acids. J gave up 6 bases and V 2 bases, and 3 bases lay outside the gene matches.

J is TRBJ2-7 and V is TRBV27; tentatively, D is TRBD1 (7 bases). Trimming took 8 bases from V and 6 from J, leaving 17 bases between them. There are 13 residues in the CDR3. CDR1 is MNHEY, CDR2 SMNVEV, per germline (reference sequence). The DNA for the CDR3 is TGTGCCAGCGGAAACCAGGGGGGCTCCGAGCAGTACTTC. It translates to CASGNQGGSEQYF.

This chain connects TRBV7-7 to TRBJ2-7; 8 nucleotides align to TRBD2. The CDR3 covers 14 residues. V shed 5 bases and J 5 bases; nucleotides not matched to a gene: 8. Germline CDR1 SSHAT, CDR2 FNYEAQ (reference sequence). The CDR3 sequence is CASSPGGVQNEQYF. In DNA, the CDR3 is TGTGCCAGCAGCCCCGGGGGGGTGCAGAACGAGCAGTACTTC.

The rearrangement links TRBV15 to TRBJ2-5; 7 bases are shared with TRBD2. V was pared by 5 bases and J by 1 base, with 4 bases of the junction left unmatched. Per germline, CDR1 LNHNV and CDR2 YYDKDF (reference sequence). This CDR3 has 14 residues. CDR3 loop: CATSVGLSQETQYF. The CDR3 DNA reads TGTGCCACCAGCGTGGGACTATCCCAAGAGACCCAGTACTTC.

This chain joins TRBV5-1 and TRBJ2-7, with TRBD1 identical over 11 bases. CDR1 is SGHRS, CDR2 YFSETQ, per germline. The V gene end was trimmed by 5 bases and the J gene end by 3 bases; junction bases not matched to a gene: 4. CDR3 length: 14 amino acids. This CDR3 is CASRTGTGGYEQYF. CDR3 DNA sequence: TGCGCCAGCAGAACCGGGACAGGGGGCTACGAGCAGTACTTC.

V gene TRBV29-1 combines with J gene TRBJ2-7; 9 nucleotides line up with TRBD1. V lost 6 bases and J lost 5; bases outside the gene matches: 8. The CDR3 covers 13 residues. Germline CDR1 SQVTM, CDR2 ANQGSEA. Written as DNA, the CDR3 is TGCAGCGTAGGACAGGGGAATCTCAACGAGCAGTACTTC. It encodes CSVGQGNLNEQYF.

This chain's CDR3 is CASSHSNTEAFF. As DNA, the CDR3 is TGCGCCAGCAGCCACTCGAACACTGAAGCTTTCTTT. This chain joins TRBV4-1 and TRBJ1-1; no reliable D call. V dropped 3 bases and J dropped 1 base, with 3 bases sitting between them. Germline lookup yields CDR1 MGHRA and CDR2 YSYEKL. CDR3 length equals 12 residues.

CDR3 in DNA: TGTGCCAGCAGCTTTCGACAGGGGGGTTACGAAAAACTGTTTTTT. It encodes CASSFRQGGYEKLFF. This chain connects TRBV11-2 to TRBJ1-4; the match to TRBD1 covers 9 bases. The junction had 7 bases not matched to a gene; V was cut back by 3 bases and J by 8 bases. CDR1 and CDR2 from the germline V gene are SGHAT and FQNNGV. CDR3 length: 15 amino acids.

The chain links TRBV5-8 to TRBJ1-1; 7 bases fit TRBD1. CDR1 and CDR2 (germline): SGHTS, YDEGEE. V lost 0 bases to trimming and J lost 1 base; unmatched junction nucleotides: 3. CDR3 size: 15 residues. The CDR3 reads CASSLGDRENTEAFF. The CDR3 DNA reads TGTGCCAGCAGCTTGGGGGACAGAGAGAACACTGAAGCTTTCTTT.

This clone showed up just a few times. The V gene is TRBV27, the J gene TRBJ2-5; 14 bases are shared with TRBD2. The V gene's germline CDR1 is MNHEY and CDR2 SMNVEV (reference sequence). This CDR3 has 16 residues. V lost 5 bases, J lost 5 bases, and 7 bases stayed unmatched. The CDR3 protein is CASSPRGLAGVETQYF. DNA for the CDR3: TGTGCCAGCAGTCCAAGGGGACTAGCGGGAGTTGAGACCCAGTACTTC.